This is a list of T cell receptor beta chains from one sample in a study of T cells in Graves' hyperthyroidism and ophthalmopathy. In TCRdb, the multiplex PCR reads were re-called with MiXCR into one record per CDR3 protein. The data show 660,000 or so distinct CDR3 sequences, 45% seen once. Sequencing input: peripheral blood or thyroid tissue (not recorded which). These receptors originate from an adult man with Graves' disease, either hyperthyroidism or ophthalmopathy (not recorded which). The CDR3 runs from the conserved cysteine through the conserved F or W. Each record gives: V gene, J gene, CDR3 protein.

TRBV29-1	TRBJ1-1	CSGLGRMNTEAFF
TRBV20-1	TRBJ1-5	CSASGQGAGGNQPQHF
TRBV20-1	TRBJ2-7	CSAPRLGRAYERYF
TRBV10-3	TRBJ1-5	CAISEIGQGLNQPQHF
TRBV24-1	TRBJ1-4	CATSESGDREGKLFF
TRBV6-5	TRBJ1-1	CASSANMITEAFF
TRBV11-2	TRBJ1-4	CASSYSSRHGRWEKLFF
TRBV10-3	TRBJ1-1	CAISDRRNTEAFF
TRBV29-1	TRBJ1-5	CSVAFGTDNQPQHF
TRBV24-1	TRBJ2-2	CATSDPTGVGTGELFF
TRBV20-1	TRBJ2-5	CSARVASGSQETQYF
TRBV15	TRBJ2-7	CATSNYRGPYEQYF
TRBV7-9	TRBJ1-1	CASRSEGARAFF
TRBV29-1	TRBJ1-1	CSVGRDIEMNTEAFF
TRBV4-1	TRBJ2-1	CASSQEGGGHEQFF
TRBV12-3/TRBV12-4	TRBJ1-1	CASNLFGVGTEAFF
TRBV10-3	TRBJ1-1	CASGLTRGIAEAFF
TRBV7-9	TRBJ2-7	CASSEGTSASYEQYF
TRBV25-1	TRBJ1-2	CASSRDSTYGYTF
TRBV20-1	TRBJ1-3	CSAEPVLSSGNTIYF
TRBV6-6	TRBJ2-7	CASRRTGALYEQYF
TRBV29-1	TRBJ2-7	CSGRASEQYF
TRBV12-3/TRBV12-4	TRBJ1-2	CASSLVGGEDGYTF
TRBV15	TRBJ1-5	CATSRDRGDQPQHF
TRBV9	TRBJ1-1	CASSAPRATEAFF
TRBV10-3	TRBJ2-6	CAIRGGTGESGANVLTF
TRBV2	TRBJ1-6	CASTPSGQKNSPLHF
TRBV7-3	TRBJ1-6	CASSVQGLAQPLHF
TRBV9	TRBJ2-5	CASPPTSGSGETQYF
TRBV5-4	TRBJ2-7	CASSVGQADEQYF
TRBV6-6	TRBJ1-2	CASKFPIYGYTF
TRBV29-1	TRBJ1-3	CSVESRGFWYGYTIYF
TRBV5-1	TRBJ2-7	CASSLETGHEQYF
TRBV10-3	TRBJ1-2	CAISEGVGGYTF
TRBV12-3/TRBV12-4	TRBJ1-5	CASSFGREQPQHF